Reported below is one T cell receptor beta chain. The antigen is not known. This entry is derived from a study of T cell responses to AZD1222 COVID-19 vaccine. The CDR3 consists of 15 residues. J lost 2 bases, V lost 1 base, and 0 bases had no gene match. Germline CDR1 is LGHDT and CDR2 is YNNKEL (reference sequence). Assay: immunoSEQ multiplex PCR; the TCRdb copy retains only in-frame clones and omits some. Here the sample spans just under 35,000 clones, more than 75% being singletons. Study-wide results and limits: Just six people given AZD1222 tested seropositive at baseline.

Pooled in the analysis were second doses at about 4 or about 12 weeks. The sequenced sample was peripheral blood, obtained 28 days after the second AZD1222 dose. V usage is TRBV3-1 (or the pseudogene TRBV3-2) and J usage is TRBJ2-1, with 9 positions matching TRBD2. This sequence was found in an adult who received the AZD1222 COVID-19 vaccine. CDR3: CASSQVAGAYNEQFF. CDR3 in DNA: TGTGCCAGCAGCCAAGTAGCGGGAGCCTACAATGAGCAGTTCTTC.